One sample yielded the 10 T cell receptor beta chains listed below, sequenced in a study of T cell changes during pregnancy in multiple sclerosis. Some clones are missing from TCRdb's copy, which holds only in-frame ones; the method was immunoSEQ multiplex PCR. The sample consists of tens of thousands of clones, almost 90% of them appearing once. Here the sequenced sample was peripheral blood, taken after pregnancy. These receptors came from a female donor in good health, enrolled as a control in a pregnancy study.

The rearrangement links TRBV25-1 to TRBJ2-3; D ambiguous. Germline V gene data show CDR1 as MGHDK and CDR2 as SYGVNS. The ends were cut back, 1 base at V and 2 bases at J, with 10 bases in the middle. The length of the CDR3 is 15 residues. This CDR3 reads CASSESGDVTDTQYF. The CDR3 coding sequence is TGTGCCAGCAGTGAATCTGGAGACGTCACAGATACGCAGTATTTT.

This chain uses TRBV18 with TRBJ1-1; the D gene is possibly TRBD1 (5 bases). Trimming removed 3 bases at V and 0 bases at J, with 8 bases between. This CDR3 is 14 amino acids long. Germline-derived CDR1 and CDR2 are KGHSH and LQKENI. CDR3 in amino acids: CASSPGTVNTEAFF. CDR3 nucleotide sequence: TGTGCCAGCTCACCGGGGACTGTGAACACTGAAGCTTTCTTT.

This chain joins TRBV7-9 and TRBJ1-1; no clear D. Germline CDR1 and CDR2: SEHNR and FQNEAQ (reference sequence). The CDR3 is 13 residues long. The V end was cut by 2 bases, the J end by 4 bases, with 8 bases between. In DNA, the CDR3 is TGTGCCAGCAGCTTACCTCCGGGCACTGAAGCTTTCTTT. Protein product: CASSLPPGTEAFF.

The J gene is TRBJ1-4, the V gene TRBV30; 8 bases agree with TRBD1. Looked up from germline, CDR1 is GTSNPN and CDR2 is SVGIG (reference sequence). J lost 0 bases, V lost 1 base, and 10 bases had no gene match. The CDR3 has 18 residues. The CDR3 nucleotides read TGTGCCTGGAGTGGCCGACAGGGGCGTATGTCAACTAATGAAAAACTGTTTTTT. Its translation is CAWSGRQGRMSTNEKLFF.

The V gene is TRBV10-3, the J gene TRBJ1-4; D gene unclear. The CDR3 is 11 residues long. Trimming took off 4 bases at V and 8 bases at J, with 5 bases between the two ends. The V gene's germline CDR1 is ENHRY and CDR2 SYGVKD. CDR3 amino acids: CAISGGEKLFF. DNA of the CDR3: TGTGCCATCAGTGGAGGAGAAAAACTGTTTTTT.

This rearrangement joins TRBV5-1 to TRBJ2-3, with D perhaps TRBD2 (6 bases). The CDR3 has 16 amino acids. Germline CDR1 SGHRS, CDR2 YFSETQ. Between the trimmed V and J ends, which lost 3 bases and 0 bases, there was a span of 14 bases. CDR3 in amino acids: CASSSEGYPSTDTQYF. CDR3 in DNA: TGCGCCAGCAGCTCGGAGGGCTACCCTAGCACAGATACGCAGTATTTT.

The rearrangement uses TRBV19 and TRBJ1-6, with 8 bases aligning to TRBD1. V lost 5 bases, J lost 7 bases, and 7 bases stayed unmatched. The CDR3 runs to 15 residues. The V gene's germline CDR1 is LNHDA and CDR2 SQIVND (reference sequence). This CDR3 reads CASSSPTGANSPLHF. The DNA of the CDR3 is TGTGCCAGTAGTTCGCCGACAGGGGCAAATTCACCCCTCCACTTT.

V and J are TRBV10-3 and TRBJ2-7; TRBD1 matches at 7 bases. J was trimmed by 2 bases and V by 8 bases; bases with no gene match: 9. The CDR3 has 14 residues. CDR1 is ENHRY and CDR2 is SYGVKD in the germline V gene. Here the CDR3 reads CAIGETGPPYEQYF. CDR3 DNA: TGTGCCATCGGAGAGACAGGGCCTCCCTACGAGCAGTACTTC.

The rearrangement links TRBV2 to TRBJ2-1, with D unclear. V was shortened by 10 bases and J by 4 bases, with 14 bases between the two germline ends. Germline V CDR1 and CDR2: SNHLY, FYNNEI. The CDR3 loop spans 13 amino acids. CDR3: CATMRLKYNEQFF. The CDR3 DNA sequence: TGTGCCACCATGCGGCTTAAATACAATGAGCAGTTCTTC.

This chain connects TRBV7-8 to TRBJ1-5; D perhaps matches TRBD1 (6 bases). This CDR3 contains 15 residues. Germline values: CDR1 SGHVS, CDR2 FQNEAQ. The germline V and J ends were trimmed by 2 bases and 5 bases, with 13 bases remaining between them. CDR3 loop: CASSLRGKGDQPQHF. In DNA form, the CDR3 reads TGTGCCAGCAGCTTAAGGGGGAAGGGGGATCAGCCCCAGCATTTT.